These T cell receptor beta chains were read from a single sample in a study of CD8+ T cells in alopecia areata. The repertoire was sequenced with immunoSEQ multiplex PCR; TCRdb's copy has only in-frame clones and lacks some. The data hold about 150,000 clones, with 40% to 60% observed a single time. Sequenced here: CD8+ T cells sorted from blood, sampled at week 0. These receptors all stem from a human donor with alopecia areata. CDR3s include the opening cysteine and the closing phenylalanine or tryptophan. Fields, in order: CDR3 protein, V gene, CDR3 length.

cdr3_aa: CASSGSGQGAKGANVLTF
v_call: TRBV14
cdr3_length: 18

cdr3_aa: CASGLVLRDTQYF
v_call: TRBV12-5
cdr3_length: 13

cdr3_aa: CSAYLPGTDTQYF
v_call: TRBV29-1
cdr3_length: 13

cdr3_aa: CASKSGGEQFF
v_call: TRBV27
cdr3_length: 11

cdr3_aa: CASSQDGSPYEQYF
v_call: TRBV14
cdr3_length: 14

cdr3_aa: CASSSSGGRGDTQYF
v_call: TRBV5-1
cdr3_length: 15

cdr3_aa: CSVEDTTGAREQFF
v_call: TRBV29-1
cdr3_length: 14

cdr3_aa: CASSRTGEAFF
v_call: TRBV25-1
cdr3_length: 11

cdr3_aa: CASSFAGQIASQPQHF
v_call: TRBV5-6
cdr3_length: 16

cdr3_aa: CASSLGNEQFF
v_call: TRBV7-9
cdr3_length: 11

cdr3_aa: CASSIRTGGAADEQFF
v_call: TRBV19
cdr3_length: 16

cdr3_aa: CASRSTTMNTEAFF
v_call: TRBV7-9
cdr3_length: 14

cdr3_aa: CASSQGASYEQYF
v_call: TRBV4-2
cdr3_length: 13

cdr3_aa: CASGLSGTGGHGYTF
v_call: TRBV12-5
cdr3_length: 15

cdr3_aa: CASSLGGLYNEQFF
v_call: TRBV27
cdr3_length: 14

cdr3_aa: CASSLTGNTEAFF
v_call: TRBV9
cdr3_length: 13

cdr3_aa: CSVDQGARDGYTF
v_call: TRBV29-1
cdr3_length: 13

cdr3_aa: CASSIAGTAFSHKETQYF
v_call: TRBV25-1
cdr3_length: 18

cdr3_aa: CASSLGGRQPQHF
v_call: TRBV7-2
cdr3_length: 13

cdr3_aa: CASTVNTEAFF
v_call: TRBV7-9
cdr3_length: 11

cdr3_aa: CASSPPGQGNGYTF
v_call: TRBV18
cdr3_length: 14

cdr3_aa: CASSLRDRDRQPQHF
v_call: TRBV28
cdr3_length: 15

cdr3_aa: CATSSGGLSYEQYF
v_call: TRBV15
cdr3_length: 14

cdr3_aa: CSVEMPGYSEKLFF
v_call: TRBV29-1
cdr3_length: 14

cdr3_aa: CASRPGLFSEQYF
v_call: TRBV6-5
cdr3_length: 13

cdr3_aa: CSVVSGGEQYF
v_call: TRBV29-1
cdr3_length: 11